Below are 18 T cell receptor beta chains sequenced from a single sample in a study of cytomegalovirus exposure and HLA in healthy donors. The study ran its PCR with 60 Vbeta and 13 Jbeta primers. TCRdb keeps only in-frame clones here, not all; method: immunoSEQ multiplex PCR. The sample records approximately 130,000 clones, just under 90% being singletons. The sample taken for sequencing was PBMCs. Receptors originate from a woman aged 30 to 39 in good health and CMV-seronegative.

The chain combines TRBV7-9 with TRBJ2-2, with TRBD1 identical over 8 bases. The V gene's germline CDR1 is SEHNR and CDR2 FQNEAQ (reference sequence). The CDR3 runs to 13 residues. The V gene end was trimmed by 10 bases and the J gene end by 5 bases; junction bases not matched to a gene: 6. CDR3 nucleotide sequence: TGTGCCACCCGACAGGGGCTAACCGGGGAGCTGTTTTTT. This encodes CATRQGLTGELFF. The full variable domain, in which reference TRBV7-9 and TRBJ2-2 provide the parts outside the CDR3, is DTGVSQNPRHKITKRGQNVTFRCDPISEHNRLYWYRQTLGQGPEFLTYFQNEAQLEKSRLLSDRFSAERPKGSFSTLEIQRTEQGDSAMYLCATRQGLTGELFFGEGSRLTVL.

The rearrangement joins TRBV7-3 to TRBJ1-1; weak D call: TRBD1 (5 bases). V was pared by 4 bases and J by 9 bases, with 15 bases between. This CDR3 contains 13 residues. Germline CDR1 is SGHTA and CDR2 is FQGTGA. CDR3 protein: CASSSLGGGKAFF. In nucleotides, the CDR3 is TGTGCCAGCAGCTCCCTGGGGGGAGGGAAAGCTTTCTTT.

The genes are TRBV5-8 and TRBJ2-3, with a tentative D call TRBD2 (5 bases). CDR3 length: 17 residues. Germline loops: CDR1 SGHTS, CDR2 YDEGEE. V shed 0 bases and J shed 6 bases, with 20 bases lying between them. Here the CDR3 DNA reads TGTGCCAGCAGCTTGGTATTCGGGGTCAGAGTGGCGGATACGCAGTATTTT. Translation: CASSLVFGVRVADTQYF.

The genes are TRBV5-1 and TRBJ2-7; 7 bases line up with TRBD2. Germline loops: CDR1 SGHRS, CDR2 YFSETQ. This CDR3 has 16 amino acids. V shed 3 bases and J 0 bases; nucleotides not matched to a gene: 9. The CDR3 protein is CASSSIAGLSSYEQYF. The CDR3 DNA sequence: TGCGCCAGCAGCTCAATAGCGGGTTTGAGCTCCTACGAGCAGTACTTC.

V and J are TRBV20-1 and TRBJ1-1; D call uncertain. Germline V gene sequence: CDR1 DFQATT, CDR2 SNEGSKA (reference sequence). This CDR3 comprises 9 residues. Deletions cut 5 bases from V and 10 bases from J, with 8 bases between. CDR3 DNA sequence: TGCAGTGCTCCGGGTTTAGCTTTCTTT. Amino acid sequence: CSAPGLAFF.

This clone is categorized as medium-sized (0.01 to 0.1%). The V and J genes are TRBV6-4 and TRBJ2-5, with D perhaps matching TRBD2 (6 bases). The V end was cut by 3 bases, the J end by 5 bases, with 10 bases between. The length of the CDR3 is 13 residues. Germline CDR1 is MRHNA and CDR2 is SNTAGT. The CDR3 region is CASSEWAGETQYF. The CDR3 bases are TGTGCCAGCAGTGAATGGGCGGGGGAGACCCAGTACTTC.

This chain links TRBV28 with TRBJ1-5; 7 bases are shared with TRBD1. CDR1 and CDR2 (germline): MDHEN, SYDVKM. The J segment lost 0 bases and the V segment lost 5 bases, leaving 4 bases of the junction unmatched. The CDR3 sequence is 15 residues long. CDR3 residues: CASSNRQGSNQPQHF. The CDR3 DNA sequence: TGTGCCAGCAGTAACCGACAGGGTAGCAATCAGCCCCAGCATTTT.

This clone was observed a single time. This rearrangement joins TRBV5-1 to TRBJ2-3; a possible D gene is TRBD2 (5 bases). The germline V gene has CDR1 SGHRS and CDR2 YFSETQ. Between the trimmed V and J ends, which lost 8 bases and 2 bases, there was a span of 15 bases. CDR3 length: 14 residues. The CDR3 DNA follows: TGCGCCAGAATTACTAGGGAGTACACAGATACGCAGTATTTT. Protein: CARITREYTDTQYF. Supplemented by reference TRBV5-1 and TRBJ2-3, the full variable domain reads KAGVTQTPRYLIKTRGQQVTLSCSPISGHRSVSWYQQTPGQGLQFLFEYFSETQRNKGNFPGRFSGRQFSNSRSEMNVSTLELGDSALYLCARITREYTDTQYFGPGTRLTVL.

The CDR3 DNA reads as TGTGCCAGTAGTACCACAGGAAGAGGTGGCTACACCTTC. Its protein product is CASSTTGRGGYTF. This chain joins TRBV19 and TRBJ1-2; D is perhaps TRBD1 (5 bases). The germline V gene has CDR1 LNHDA and CDR2 SQIVND (reference sequence). This CDR3 spans 13 amino acids. The V gene lost 4 bases and the J gene lost 7 bases, with 13 bases spanning the gap.

This clone has more than one count but fewer than ten. The chain joins TRBV4-1 to TRBJ1-5; D unresolved. Germline V lookup: CDR1 MGHRA, CDR2 YSYEKL. This CDR3 comprises 13 residues. Trimming removed 0 bases at V and 5 bases at J, with 5 bases between. The CDR3: CASSQEQYQPQHF. For the CDR3, the DNA is TGCGCCAGCAGCCAAGAGCAGTATCAGCCCCAGCATTTT.

V usage is TRBV19 and J usage is TRBJ2-7; 10 nucleotides align to TRBD1. The CDR3 totals 14 residues. V lost 4 bases to trimming and J lost 5 bases; unmatched junction nucleotides: 5. Germline V gene data show CDR1 as LNHDA and CDR2 as SQIVND (reference sequence). CDR3 nucleotides: TGTGCCAGTAGTAGCCGGGACAGGGGTCACGAGCAGTACTTC. It translates to CASSSRDRGHEQYF. Variable domain in full (rest from reference TRBV19 and TRBJ2-7): DGGITQSPKYLFRKEGQNVTLSCEQNLNHDAMYWYRQDPGQGLRLIYYSQIVNDFQKGDIAEGYSVSREKKESFPLTVTSAQKNPTAFYLCASSSRDRGHEQYFGPGTRLTVT.

This rearrangement joins TRBV12-2 to TRBJ1-2. TRBV12-2 is a pseudogene locus. This CDR3 spans 15 amino acids. The CDR3 DNA reads TGTGGCACATCTTTGGGGGGTGCCGATAACTATGGCTACACCTTC. Amino acid sequence: CGTSLGGADNYGYTF.

The genes are TRBV7-3 and TRBJ2-1, with TRBD2 identical over 8 bases. The CDR3 has 15 amino acids. Per germline, CDR1 SGHTA and CDR2 FQGTGA. Trimming removed 5 bases from V and 10 bases from J; junction bases left unmatched: 13. The DNA of the CDR3 is TGTGCCAGCAGCCCGCTCGGACTAGCCCCAGGGGAGCAGTTCTTC. This sequence encodes CASSPLGLAPGEQFF.

This clone showed up just once. This chain connects TRBV2 to TRBJ2-2, with D perhaps matching TRBD2 (5 bases). V was pared by 3 bases and J by 2 bases, with 10 bases between. The CDR3 is made up of 15 amino acids. Germline CDR1 reads SNHLY; CDR2 reads FYNNEI. This chain's CDR3 is CASSDVEGNTGELFF. CDR3 DNA sequence: TGTGCCAGCAGTGATGTCGAGGGCAACACCGGGGAGCTGTTTTTT.

The rearrangement uses TRBV6-1 and TRBJ2-5; TRBD1 matches at 9 bases. The CDR3 extends over 15 amino acids. Germline V CDR1 and CDR2: MNHNS, SASEGT. V was clipped by 4 bases and J by 4 bases; unmatched bases: 7. The CDR3 coding sequence is TGTGCCAGCAGTGGATTCGGACAGGGGCGAGAGACCCAGTACTTC. Its translation is CASSGFGQGRETQYF.

V is TRBV2 and J is TRBJ2-5; tentatively, D is TRBD2 (7 bases). Germline V lookup: CDR1 SNHLY, CDR2 FYNNEI. Trimming left V 4 bases short and J 5 bases short, with 26 bases between. The CDR3 runs to 18 residues. The CDR3 sequence is CASSAWGGRFPPRETQYF. CDR3 nucleotides: TGTGCCAGCAGTGCCTGGGGGGGCCGATTCCCACCCAGGGAGACCCAGTACTTC.

The chain combines TRBV25-1 with TRBJ2-1; D possibly corresponds to TRBD2 (5 bases). This CDR3 contains 12 residues. V gave up 4 bases and J gave up 10 bases, with 11 bases separating them. Germline CDR1 and CDR2: MGHDK and SYGVNS. CDR3 region: CASSGTFIEQFF. The CDR3 region has the DNA TGTGCCAGCAGTGGGACTTTCATCGAGCAGTTCTTC.

V usage is TRBV7-9 and J usage is TRBJ2-5; D might be TRBD2 (5 bases). Trimming stripped 5 bases from V and 3 bases from J, with 10 bases between. CDR1 and CDR2 from the germline V gene are SEHNR and FQNEAQ (reference sequence). This CDR3 is built from 13 residues. As DNA, the CDR3 is TGTGCCAGCAGCCACTGGGGAGAAGAGACCCAGTACTTC. Protein: CASSHWGEETQYF.